These 18 T cell receptor beta chains share one sample of origin, sequenced in a study of blood T cell repertoires in COVID-19. Data came from immunoSEQ multiplex PCR; TCRdb stores just in-frame clones and leaves some out. The sample contains under 350,000 clones, 70% to 90% of which appear only once. Sequenced sample: PBMCs or T cells enriched from blood (not recorded which). Receptors were obtained from a woman in her thirties or forties with acute COVID-19.

The chain uses TRBV12-3 or TRBV12-4 and TRBJ2-4; TRBD1 aligns across 7 bases. V lost 5 bases to trimming and J lost 7 bases; unmatched junction nucleotides: 5. The CDR3 is made up of 13 amino acids. The CDR3 loop is CASSNLQGNIQYF. CDR3 DNA sequence: TGTGCCAGCAGTAACTTACAGGGGAACATTCAGTACTTC.

This chain joins TRBV3-1 (or the pseudogene TRBV3-2) and TRBJ2-1, with D possibly being TRBD1 (5 bases). Germline V gene sequence: CDR1 LGHDT, CDR2 YNNKEL (reference sequence). This CDR3 comprises 11 residues. V dropped 3 bases and J dropped 10 bases, with 7 bases sitting between them. In nucleotides, the CDR3 is TGTGCCAGCAGCCAGGGGCGGGAGCAGTTCTTC. This encodes CASSQGREQFF.

The V gene is TRBV14, the J gene TRBJ1-2, with TRBD1 as a possible D gene (6 bases). V lost 5 bases and J 5 bases, leaving 12 bases between the germline ends. Germline V gene data show CDR1 as SGHDN and CDR2 as FVKESK. This CDR3 has 13 amino acids. The chain's CDR3 is CASSVNRDYGYTF. DNA for the CDR3: TGTGCCAGCAGCGTTAACAGGGATTATGGCTACACCTTC.

The J gene is TRBJ2-2, the V gene TRBV27; 14 bases fit TRBD2. The CDR3 has 18 residues. The germline V gene encodes CDR1 MNHEY and CDR2 SMNVEV (reference sequence). V shed 5 bases, J shed 1 base, and the junction held 6 bases outside the gene matches. The DNA of the CDR3 is TGTGCCAGCAGTGGAGGACTAGCGGGAGGACGGAACACCGGGGAGCTGTTTTTT. It specifies CASSGGLAGGRNTGELFF.

The chain has TRBV3-1 (or the pseudogene TRBV3-2) and TRBJ2-3, with 13 nucleotides matching TRBD2. Germline V gene lookup returns CDR1 LGHDT and CDR2 YNNKEL (reference sequence). The V gene end was trimmed by 8 bases and the J gene end by 4 bases; junction bases not matched to a gene: 6. The CDR3 sequence is 15 residues long. The CDR3 protein is CASSQLAGGPDTQYF. The CDR3 DNA reads TGTGCCAGCTCCCAACTAGCGGGGGGGCCAGATACGCAGTATTTT.

J is TRBJ2-2 and V is TRBV5-1; 9 bases agree with TRBD1. The trim removed 4 bases at V and 4 bases at J, leaving 5 bases unmatched. The length of the CDR3 is 15 residues. CDR1 is SGHRS, CDR2 YFSETQ, per germline. The CDR3 nucleotides are TGCGCCAGCAGCACGGACAGGGGACCCACCGGGGAGCTGTTTTTT. Its protein is CASSTDRGPTGELFF.

The chain links TRBV5-1 to TRBJ1-2, with D possibly TRBD1 on 6 matching bases. The CDR3 has 16 residues. V lost 3 bases to trimming and J lost 2 bases, with 17 bases between them. Germline lookup yields CDR1 SGHRS and CDR2 YFSETQ. CDR3 in amino acids: CASSSSAGGRNYGYTF. DNA of the CDR3: TGCGCCAGCAGCTCCTCAGCGGGGGGGCGGAACTATGGCTACACCTTC.

The chain joins TRBV19 to TRBJ1-3; no clear D. Germline assignment: CDR1 LNHDA and CDR2 SQIVND (reference sequence). The CDR3 extends over 14 amino acids. V lost 5 bases and J lost 0, with 8 bases in between. The CDR3 here is CASSYSGSGNTIYF. The CDR3 region has the DNA TGTGCCAGTAGTTACTCCGGCTCTGGAAACACCATATATTTT.

This clone has just one count. V and J are TRBV24-1 and TRBJ2-1, with D tentatively TRBD2 (5 bases). Between the trimmed V and J ends, which lost 5 bases and 7 bases, there was a span of 14 bases. The CDR3 sequence is 14 residues long. In germline, CDR1 is KGHDR, CDR2 SFDVKD. The chain's CDR3 is CATSAPPPGNEQFF. The DNA for the CDR3 is TGTGCCACCAGTGCCCCCCCACCGGGGAATGAGCAGTTCTTC.

This clone was seen a handful of times. This sequence joins TRBV7-9 and TRBJ1-1, with 9 bases aligning to TRBD1. The germline V gene encodes CDR1 SEHNR and CDR2 FQNEAQ (reference sequence). The CDR3 runs to 16 residues. J was trimmed by 2 bases and V by 1 base; bases with no gene match: 5. CDR3 protein: CASSLGDRAYNTEAFF. The CDR3 DNA follows: TGTGCCAGCAGCTTAGGGGACAGGGCCTACAACACTGAAGCTTTCTTT.

This chain connects TRBV19 to TRBJ1-5; D unclear. The CDR3 consists of 15 residues. Germline V lookup: CDR1 LNHDA, CDR2 SQIVND (reference sequence). V was pared by 7 bases and J by 7 bases, with 20 bases between. CDR3 region: CASMTIQGLGQPQHF. The CDR3 bases are TGTGCCAGTATGACTATTCAAGGGTTGGGGCAGCCCCAGCATTTT.

The count of this clone is one. The chain has TRBV24-1 and TRBJ2-1; a weak D match, TRBD1 (6 bases). Germline lookup yields CDR1 KGHDR and CDR2 SFDVKD. V dropped 6 bases and J dropped 8 bases, with 19 bases sitting between them. This CDR3 contains 15 residues. The CDR3 coding sequence is TGTGCCACCAGTACTGGACAGACAACTAGGGATGAGCAGTTCTTC. This gives the protein CATSTGQTTRDEQFF.

This sequence joins TRBV14 and TRBJ2-2, with D maybe TRBD2 (5 bases). The length of the CDR3 is 18 residues. Germline CDR1 SGHDN, CDR2 FVKESK. The V end lost 1 base, the J end lost 0 bases, and 15 bases lay between the germline ends. The CDR3 DNA sequence: TGTGCCAGCAGCCAAGTTAGGACTTCCTATCCGAACACCGGGGAGCTGTTTTTT. This translates into CASSQVRTSYPNTGELFF.

The chain recombines TRBV2 with TRBJ2-1, with TRBD2 identical over 8 bases. The V gene end was trimmed by 7 bases and the J gene end by 6 bases; junction bases not matched to a gene: 8. Germline-derived CDR1 and CDR2 are SNHLY and FYNNEI. The CDR3 contains 14 residues. Here the CDR3 DNA reads TGTGCCAGCATCTCACCCGGGAGGGGCAATGAGCAGTTCTTC. Protein product: CASISPGRGNEQFF.

The gene calls are TRBV19 and TRBJ2-5, with 9 positions matching TRBD1. In germline, CDR1 is LNHDA, CDR2 SQIVND (reference sequence). The V gene end was trimmed by 4 bases and the J gene end by 4 bases; junction bases not matched to a gene: 10. The CDR3 has 16 amino acids. The CDR3: CASSTGQGFGSETQYF. The CDR3 region has the DNA TGTGCCAGTAGTACAGGACAGGGGTTCGGTTCAGAGACCCAGTACTTC.

This clone has a single count. The rearrangement joins TRBV5-6 to TRBJ1-2, with a weak D call TRBD1 (6 bases). The CDR3 spans 15 residues. In germline, CDR1 is SGHDT, CDR2 YYEEEE. V was pared by 0 bases and J by 4 bases, with 13 bases between. The CDR3 loop reads CASSLDPGVIYGYTF. The DNA of the CDR3 is TGTGCCAGCAGCTTGGATCCAGGGGTTATCTATGGCTACACCTTC.

The chain couples TRBV27 to TRBJ1-2; a possible D gene is TRBD1 (5 bases). Germline V gene lookup returns CDR1 MNHEY and CDR2 SMNVEV (reference sequence). This CDR3 has 15 amino acids. V was trimmed by 5 bases and J by 2 bases, leaving 15 bases between them. The CDR3 here is CASSAKGRWNYGYTF. The CDR3 nucleotides are TGTGCCAGCAGTGCGAAGGGGCGTTGGAACTATGGCTACACCTTC.

The chain combines TRBV6-6 with TRBJ1-6, with TRBD1 matching over 8 bases. With V trimmed by 5 bases and J by 10 bases, 16 bases remained unmatched. This CDR3 comprises 17 residues. Germline V gene lookup returns CDR1 MNHNY and CDR2 SVGAGI (reference sequence). CDR3 in DNA: TGTGCCAGCAGTCCTTCAACCGGGACAGGATCAGGCTCACCCCTCCACTTT. It specifies CASSPSTGTGSGSPLHF.